Listed below are T cell receptor beta chains from one sample, sequenced in a study of cytomegalovirus exposure and HLA in healthy donors. Repertoires were generated with immunoSEQ multiplex PCR, while TCRdb's copy carries only in-frame clones and drops some. The repertoire holds approximately 150,000 clones, approximately 67% seen once, with less than 5% in the top ten. What was sequenced was PBMCs. These receptors originate from a woman in her late teens or twenties in good health and CMV-seropositive. The CDR3 runs from the conserved cysteine through the conserved F or W. The D gene is left open where the match is weak. Size is stated for part of the rows, as once, few or many counts, or as a class when the clone is expanded.

>NA|TRBJ1-1|TRBV6-1|NA
TGTGCCAGCAGTGAAAATCTGAGGTACGCAAGGAAAGCTTTCTTT
CASSENLRYARKAFF
>NA|TRBJ1-2|TRBV18|NA
TGTGCCAGCTCCCAAGACCGGGACACGGATAACTACACCTTC
CASSQDRDTDNYTF
>NA|TRBJ2-2|TRBV27|NA
TGTGCCAGCAGTTTATTAACCGGGGAGCTGTTTTTT
CASSLLTGELFF
>NA|TRBJ1-5|TRBV29-1|TRBD1
TGCAGCGTCAGGGGGGCGGGTCAGCCCCAGCATTTT
CSVRGAGQPQHF
>NA|TRBJ2-7|TRBV7-2|NA
TGTGCCAGCAGCTCACTCGTTAGAGCGAGCTCCTACGAGCAGTACTTC
CASSSLVRASSYEQYF
>NA|TRBJ2-2|TRBV4-3|TRBD2
TGCGCCAGCAGCCAAGATCGGGGGACTACTGTCACCGGGGAGCTGTTTTTT
CASSQDRGTTVTGELFF
>few|TRBJ1-1|TRBV5-1|NA
TGCGCCAGCAGCTTCGGGACACTGAACACTGAAGCTTTCTTT
CASSFGTLNTEAFF
>NA|TRBJ2-5|TRBV6-5|NA
TGTGCCAGCAGTCACAGGGTACTGGAGACCCAGTACTTC
CASSHRVLETQYF
>NA|TRBJ2-3|TRBV27|TRBD2
TGTGCCAGCAGTTTCAAGCGGGGCACGGATACGCAGTATTTT
CASSFKRGTDTQYF
>NA|TRBJ1-6|TRBV18|TRBD1
TGTGCCAGCTTCAACAGGGGACGTAATTCACCCCTCCACTTT
CASFNRGRNSPLHF
>NA|TRBJ1-2|TRBV29-1|NA
TGCAGCGTTCCTGACCGGGAAAATGGAGGCTACACCTTC
CSVPDRENGGYTF
>NA|TRBJ2-1|TRBV25-1|NA
TGTGCCACCATCCTCTCGGGAGTAGGTGAGCAGTTCTTC
CATILSGVGEQFF
>NA|TRBJ2-6|TRBV19|TRBD1
TGTGCCAGTAGTTTCTCTTGGGACAGGGGCCTATCTGGGGCCAACGTCCTGACTTTC
CASSFSWDRGLSGANVLTF
>NA|TRBJ2-5|TRBV19|TRBD2
TGTGCCAGTAGTCAGTCTCGGGGGGACTGGGAGACCCAGTACTTC
CASSQSRGDWETQYF
>NA|TRBJ2-3|TRBV9|TRBD2
TGTGCCAGCAGCGTAGATAGCGGGAACACAGATACGCAGTATTTT
CASSVDSGNTDTQYF
>NA|TRBJ2-1|TRBV5-1|TRBD2
TGCGCCAGCAGCTTGGTCCTAGCGGGCGAGCAGTTCTTC
CASSLVLAGEQFF
>NA|TRBJ2-7|TRBV10-1|NA
TGCGCCAGCAGTGACTCCGTTGGCGGGATAAGGGAGCAGTACTTC
CASSDSVGGIREQYF
>NA|TRBJ2-2|TRBV2|TRBD1
TGTGCCAGCAATAGACAGGGTCACGGGGAGCTGTTTTTT
CASNRQGHGELFF
>NA|TRBJ1-4|TRBV5-1|TRBD1
TGCGCCAGCAGCTCAGGGACAGCTTCAACTAATGAAAAACTGTTTTTT
CASSSGTASTNEKLFF
>few|TRBJ2-7|TRBV10-3|TRBD2
TGTGCCGGGGGGGGGACTAGCGAACACGAGCAGTACTTC
CAGGGTSEHEQYF
>few|TRBJ2-7|TRBV7-3|NA
TGTGCCAGCATAAGCCCGATATACCATGCCTACGAGCAGTACTTC
CASISPIYHAYEQYF
>NA|TRBJ2-2|TRBV5-5|TRBD1
TGTGCCAGCAGCACCAGGGGGACCGGGGAGCTGTTTTTT
CASSTRGTGELFF
>few|TRBJ1-3|TRBV10-2|NA
TGCGCCAGCATCCCAGGGATCGCTGGAAACACCATATATTTT
CASIPGIAGNTIYF
>NA|TRBJ1-1|TRBV6-4|TRBD1
TGTGCCAGCACTCCAGGGACAGGGGGCCAAGCTTTCTTT
CASTPGTGGQAFF
>NA|TRBJ2-7|TRBV6-1|NA
TGTGCCAGCATCCCGGGCGGGACCTACGAGCAGTACTTC
CASIPGGTYEQYF
>NA|TRBJ1-1|TRBV19|NA
TGTGCCAGTAGTCACCAGGGAGGAAGCACTGAAGCTTTCTTT
CASSHQGGSTEAFF
>few|TRBJ1-5|TRBV15|TRBD1
TGTGCCACCAGCAGAGATCCCAGGGACAGTAGCAATCAGCCCCAGCATTTT
CATSRDPRDSSNQPQHF
>NA|TRBJ1-1|TRBV6-5|TRBD1
TGTGCCAGCATTGGACAGGGGCGGGGGAACACTGAAGCTTTCTTT
CASIGQGRGNTEAFF
>NA|TRBJ1-1|TRBV30|NA
TGTGCCTGGAGTGTTTGGAGGGGCCCCCTCCAGGAGACTGAAGCTTTCTTT
CAWSVWRGPLQETEAFF
>few|TRBJ2-3|TRBV18|TRBD2
TGTGCCAGCTCACCTATCCCCCCGACTAGCGGGAGGCCAAGCACAGATACGCAGTATTTT
CASSPIPPTSGRPSTDTQYF
>NA|TRBJ2-2|TRBV5-1|TRBD2
TGCGCCAGCAGGAGTGGACTAGCGGGAGGAAACACCGGGGAGCTGTTTTTT
CASRSGLAGGNTGELFF
>NA|TRBJ1-1|TRBV27|TRBD1
TGTGCCAGCAAAAGGTACGCGGACAGGGGGAACACTGAAGCTTTCTTT
CASKRYADRGNTEAFF
>few|TRBJ1-1|TRBV12-2|NA
TGTGCAAGTCGCTTTAGGGGGACGGCTAACACTGAAGCTTTCTTT
CASRFRGTANTEAFF
>NA|TRBJ2-7|TRBV18|TRBD2
TGTGCCAGCTCATCGACTACCGGGACTAGCGGGAGAAGCTACTACGAGCAGTACTTC
CASSSTTGTSGRSYYEQYF
>NA|TRBJ1-2|TRBV6-5|NA
TGTGCCAGCAGTTACTATCCCGGTCGGGGGGTCTATGGCTACACCTTC
CASSYYPGRGVYGYTF
>NA|TRBJ2-7|TRBV2|TRBD1
TGTGCCAGCAGGTTTCAACAGGGGCCCTACGAGCAGTACTTC
CASRFQQGPYEQYF
>NA|TRBJ2-2|TRBV7-9|TRBD1
TGTGCCAGCAGCTGGACAGGGGTGGACACCGGGGAGCTGTTTTTT
CASSWTGVDTGELFF
>few|TRBJ1-1|TRBV4-1|NA
TGCGCCAGCACCCCCAGCCCCGGGGAGGACACGAACACTGAAGCTTTCTTT
CASTPSPGEDTNTEAFF